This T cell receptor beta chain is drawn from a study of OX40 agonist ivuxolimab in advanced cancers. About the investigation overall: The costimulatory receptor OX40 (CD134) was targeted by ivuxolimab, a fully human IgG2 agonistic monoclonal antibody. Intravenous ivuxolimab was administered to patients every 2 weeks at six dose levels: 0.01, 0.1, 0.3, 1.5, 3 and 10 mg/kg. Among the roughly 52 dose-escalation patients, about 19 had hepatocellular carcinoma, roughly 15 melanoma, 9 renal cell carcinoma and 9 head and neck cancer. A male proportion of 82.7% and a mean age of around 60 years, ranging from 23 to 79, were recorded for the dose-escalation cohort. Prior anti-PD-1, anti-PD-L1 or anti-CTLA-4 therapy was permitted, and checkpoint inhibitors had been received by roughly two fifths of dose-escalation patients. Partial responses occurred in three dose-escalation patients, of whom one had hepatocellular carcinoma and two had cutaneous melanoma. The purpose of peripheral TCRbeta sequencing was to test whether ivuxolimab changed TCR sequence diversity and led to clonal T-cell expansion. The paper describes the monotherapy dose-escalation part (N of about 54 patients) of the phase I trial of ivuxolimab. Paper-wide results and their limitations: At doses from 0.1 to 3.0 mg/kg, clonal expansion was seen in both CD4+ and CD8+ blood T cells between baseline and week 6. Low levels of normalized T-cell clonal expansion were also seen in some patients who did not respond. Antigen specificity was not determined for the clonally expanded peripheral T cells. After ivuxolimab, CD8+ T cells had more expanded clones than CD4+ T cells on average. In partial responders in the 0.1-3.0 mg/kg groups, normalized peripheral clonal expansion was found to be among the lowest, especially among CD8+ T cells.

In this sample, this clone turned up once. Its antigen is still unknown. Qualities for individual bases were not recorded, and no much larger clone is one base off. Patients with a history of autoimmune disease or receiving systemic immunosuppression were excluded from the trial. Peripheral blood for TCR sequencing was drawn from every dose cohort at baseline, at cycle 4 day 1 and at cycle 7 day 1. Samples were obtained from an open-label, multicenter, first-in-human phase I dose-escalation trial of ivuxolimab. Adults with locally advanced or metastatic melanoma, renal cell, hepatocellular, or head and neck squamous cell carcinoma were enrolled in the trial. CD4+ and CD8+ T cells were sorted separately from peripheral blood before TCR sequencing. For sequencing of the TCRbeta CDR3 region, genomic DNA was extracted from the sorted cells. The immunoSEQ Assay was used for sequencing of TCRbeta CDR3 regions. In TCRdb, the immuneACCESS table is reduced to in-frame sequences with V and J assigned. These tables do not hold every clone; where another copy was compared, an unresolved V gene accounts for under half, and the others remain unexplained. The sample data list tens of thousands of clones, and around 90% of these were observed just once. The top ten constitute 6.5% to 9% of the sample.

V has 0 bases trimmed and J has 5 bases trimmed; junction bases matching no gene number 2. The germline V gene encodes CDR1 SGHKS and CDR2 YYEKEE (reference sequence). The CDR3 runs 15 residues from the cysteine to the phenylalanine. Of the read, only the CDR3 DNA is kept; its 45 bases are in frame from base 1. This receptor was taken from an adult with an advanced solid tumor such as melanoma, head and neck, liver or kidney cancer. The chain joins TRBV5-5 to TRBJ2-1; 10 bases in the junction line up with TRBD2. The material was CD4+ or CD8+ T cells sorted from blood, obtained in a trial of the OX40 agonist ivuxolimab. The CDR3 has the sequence CASSLGLAGDNEQFF. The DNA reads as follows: TGTGCCAGCAGCTTGGGCCTAGCGGGGGACAATGAGCAGTTCTTC.